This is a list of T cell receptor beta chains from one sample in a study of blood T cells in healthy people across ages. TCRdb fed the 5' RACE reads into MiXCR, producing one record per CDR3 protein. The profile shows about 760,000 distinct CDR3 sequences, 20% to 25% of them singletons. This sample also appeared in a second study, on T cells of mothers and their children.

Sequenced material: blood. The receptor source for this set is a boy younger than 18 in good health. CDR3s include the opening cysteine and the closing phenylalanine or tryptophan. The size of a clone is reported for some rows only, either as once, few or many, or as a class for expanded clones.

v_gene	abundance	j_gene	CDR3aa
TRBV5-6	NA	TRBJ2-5	CASSLAVQGARETQYF
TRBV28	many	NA	CASSFRPYEQYF
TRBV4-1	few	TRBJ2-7	CASTEGPAGGTVYEQYF
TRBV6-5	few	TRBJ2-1	CASSYLSSQEEFF
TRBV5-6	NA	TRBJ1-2	CASSLAVTGPLSGF
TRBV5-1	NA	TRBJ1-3	CASSVGGRSSGNTIYF
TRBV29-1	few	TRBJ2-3	CSVDSEGYGSEEDTDTQYF
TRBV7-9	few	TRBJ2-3	CAGTRGLADTQYF
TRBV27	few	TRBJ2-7	CASSLQGAGYEQYF
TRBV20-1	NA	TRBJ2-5	CSARAGLAEETQYF
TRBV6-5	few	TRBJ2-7	CASSYLAGSGYEQYF
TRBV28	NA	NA	CASSFSGRAGETQYF
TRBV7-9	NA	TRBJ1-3	CASSLGGVSGNTIYF
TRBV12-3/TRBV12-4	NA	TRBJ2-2	CASSLTRNTGELFF
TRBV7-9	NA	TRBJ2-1	CASSPMTGSSYNEQFF
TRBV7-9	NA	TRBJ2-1	CASSRDQQFF
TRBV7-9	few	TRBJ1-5	CASSPAPGKAQHF
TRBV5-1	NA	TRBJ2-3	CASTLLGDPRDTQYF
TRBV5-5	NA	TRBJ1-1	CASRGQGFGPTEAFF
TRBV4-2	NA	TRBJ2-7	CASSQDRFNEQYF
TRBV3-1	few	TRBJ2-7	CASSQVGTPVEQYF
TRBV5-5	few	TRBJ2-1	CASSPYPGLEKEQFF
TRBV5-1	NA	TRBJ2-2	CASSYGLAGTGELFF
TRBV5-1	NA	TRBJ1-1	CASSLAGAVNTEAFF
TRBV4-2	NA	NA	CASSHPGEAYEQYF
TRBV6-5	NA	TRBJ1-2	CASSPGTENYGYTF
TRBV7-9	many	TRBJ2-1	CASSWTSGRFYNEQFF
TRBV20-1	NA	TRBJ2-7	CSARSFGTSYEQYF
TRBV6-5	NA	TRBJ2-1	CASSNGQDWFF
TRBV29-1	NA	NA	CSVEGGLAGDYEQYF
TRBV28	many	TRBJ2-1	CASSLLTGSNEQFF
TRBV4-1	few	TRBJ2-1	CASSQEPSPNEQFF
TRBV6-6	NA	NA	CASSYSDGYEQYF
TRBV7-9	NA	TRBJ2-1	CASSSSRLHNEQFF
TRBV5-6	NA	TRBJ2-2	CASSPGGTGTGELFF
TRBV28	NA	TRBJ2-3	CASTTSTDAQYF